The sequence of this T cell receptor (beta chain) was determined in a study of shared clonotypes between healthy human individuals. Terminally differentiated effector memory CD45RA+ cells were excluded from the naive CD8 cells, which were CD45RO-negative and positively selected for CCR7. This CDR3 region has 14 residues. V was trimmed by 3 bases and J by 6 bases, leaving 12 bases between them. Germline loops: CDR1 MNHEY, CDR2 SMNVEV (reference sequence). Note on this clone: Its antigen is undetermined.

The assay was run at deep level. Using immunoSEQ multiplex PCR, the repertoire was profiled, and TCRdb retains in-frame clones only, with some absent. The table lists hundreds of thousands of clones, about 95% of them singletons. Overall study results and limits: Sharing of clonotypes among donors was expected to vary with sequencing depth.

Source material: naive CD8+ T cells sorted from blood. The V call is TRBV27, the J call TRBJ1-5, with a weak D call TRBD1 (6 bases). The source of this sequence is a woman aged 25 to 45 in good health. CDR3 sequence reads: CASSFTGLSQPQHF. CDR3 bases: TGTGCCAGCAGTTTTACAGGGCTAAGTCAGCCCCAGCATTTT.